This T cell receptor beta chain was identified during a study of neurological immune-mediated disorders. TCRdb reanalysed the 5' RACE reads using MiXCR and keeps one entry per CDR3 protein. The sample has under 90,000 distinct CDR3 sequences, under 4.5% seen once. J gave up 2 bases and V 0 bases, and 0 bases lay outside the gene matches. This CDR3 contains 15 residues. Per germline, CDR1 SGHRS and CDR2 YFSETQ. This clonotype was seen at least ten times. The chain links TRBV5-1 to TRBJ1-3; 9 nucleotides match TRBD1. The sample was PBMCs. This receptor was obtained from a woman aged 50 to 60 with multiple sclerosis. This chain's CDR3 is CASSLDRGPGNTIYF. The CDR3 nucleotides read TGCGCCAGCAGCTTGGACAGGGGGCCTGGAAACACCATATATTTT.